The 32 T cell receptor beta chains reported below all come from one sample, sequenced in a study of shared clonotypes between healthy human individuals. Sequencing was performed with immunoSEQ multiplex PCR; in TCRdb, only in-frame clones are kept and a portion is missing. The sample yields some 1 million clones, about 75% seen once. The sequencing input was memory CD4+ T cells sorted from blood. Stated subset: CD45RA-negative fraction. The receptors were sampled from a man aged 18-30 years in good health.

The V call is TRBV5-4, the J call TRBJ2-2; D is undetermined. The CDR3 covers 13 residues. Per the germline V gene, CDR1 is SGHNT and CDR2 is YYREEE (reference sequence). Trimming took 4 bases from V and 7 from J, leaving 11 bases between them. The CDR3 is CASSPKVHGELFF. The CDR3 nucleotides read TGTGCCAGCAGCCCGAAGGTTCACGGGGAGCTGTTTTTT.

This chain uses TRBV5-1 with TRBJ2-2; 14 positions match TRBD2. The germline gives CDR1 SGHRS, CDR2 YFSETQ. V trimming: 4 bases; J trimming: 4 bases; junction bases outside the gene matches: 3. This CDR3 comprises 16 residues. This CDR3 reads CASSLGTSGGTGELFF. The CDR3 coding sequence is TGCGCCAGCAGCCTAGGGACTAGCGGGGGCACCGGGGAGCTGTTTTTT.

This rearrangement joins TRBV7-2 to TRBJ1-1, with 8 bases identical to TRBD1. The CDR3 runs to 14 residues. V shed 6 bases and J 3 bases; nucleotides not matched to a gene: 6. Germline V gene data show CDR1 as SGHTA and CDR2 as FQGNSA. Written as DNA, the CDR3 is TGTGCCAGCAGGCCAGGGGGCAGGTACACTGAAGCTTTCTTT. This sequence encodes CASRPGGRYTEAFF.

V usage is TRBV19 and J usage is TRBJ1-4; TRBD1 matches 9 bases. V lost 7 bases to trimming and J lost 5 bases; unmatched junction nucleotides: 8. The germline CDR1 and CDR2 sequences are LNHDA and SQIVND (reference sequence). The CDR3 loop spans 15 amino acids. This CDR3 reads CASMKQGAANEKLFF. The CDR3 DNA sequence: TGTGCCAGTATGAAACAGGGGGCGGCAAATGAAAAACTGTTTTTT. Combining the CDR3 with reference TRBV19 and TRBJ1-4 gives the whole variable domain DGGITQSPKYLFRKEGQNVTLSCEQNLNHDAMYWYRQDPGQGLRLIYYSQIVNDFQKGDIAEGYSVSREKKESFPLTVTSAQKNPTAFYLCASMKQGAANEKLFFGSGTQLSVL.

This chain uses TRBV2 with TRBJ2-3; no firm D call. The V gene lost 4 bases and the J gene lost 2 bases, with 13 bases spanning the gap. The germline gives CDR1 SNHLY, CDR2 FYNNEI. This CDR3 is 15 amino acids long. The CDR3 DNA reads TGTGCCAGCAGTGTCAATCCCAATCCCACAGATACGCAGTATTTT. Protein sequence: CASSVNPNPTDTQYF.

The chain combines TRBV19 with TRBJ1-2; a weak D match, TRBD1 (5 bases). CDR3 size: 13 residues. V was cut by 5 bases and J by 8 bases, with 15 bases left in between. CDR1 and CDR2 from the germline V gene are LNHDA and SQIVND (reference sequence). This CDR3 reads CASSSGPVGGYTF. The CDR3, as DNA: TGTGCCAGTAGTTCGGGACCGGTCGGGGGCTACACCTTC.

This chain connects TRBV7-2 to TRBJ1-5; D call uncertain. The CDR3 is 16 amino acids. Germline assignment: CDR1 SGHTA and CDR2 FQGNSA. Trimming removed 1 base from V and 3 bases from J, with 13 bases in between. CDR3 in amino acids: CASSLVGGVTNQPQHF. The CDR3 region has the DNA TGTGCCAGCAGCTTAGTGGGCGGGGTTACCAATCAGCCCCAGCATTTT.

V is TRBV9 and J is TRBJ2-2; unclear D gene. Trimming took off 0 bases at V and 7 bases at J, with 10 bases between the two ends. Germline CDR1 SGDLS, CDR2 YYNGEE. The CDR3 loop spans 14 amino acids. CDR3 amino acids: CASSVVPVGGELFF. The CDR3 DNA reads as TGTGCCAGCAGCGTAGTCCCCGTGGGCGGGGAGCTGTTTTTT.

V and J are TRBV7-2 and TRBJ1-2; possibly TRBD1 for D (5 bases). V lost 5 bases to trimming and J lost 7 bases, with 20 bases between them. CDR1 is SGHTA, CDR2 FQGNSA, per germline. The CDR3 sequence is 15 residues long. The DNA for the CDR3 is TGTGCCAGCAGCCTCTCCGGGGGGTGGTCAGGTGGCTACACCTTC. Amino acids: CASSLSGGWSGGYTF.

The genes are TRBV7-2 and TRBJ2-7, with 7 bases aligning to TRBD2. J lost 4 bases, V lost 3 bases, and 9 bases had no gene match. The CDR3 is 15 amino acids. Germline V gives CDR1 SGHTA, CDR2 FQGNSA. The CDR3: CASSFWGRAGYEQYF. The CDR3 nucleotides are TGTGCCAGCAGCTTTTGGGGGAGGGCCGGTTACGAGCAGTACTTC. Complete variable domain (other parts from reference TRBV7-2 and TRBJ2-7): GAGVSQSPSNKVTEKGKDVELRCDPISGHTALYWYRQSLGQGLEFLIYFQGNSAPDKSGLPSDRFSAERTGGSVSTLTIQRTQQEDSAVYLCASSFWGRAGYEQYFGPGTRLTVT.

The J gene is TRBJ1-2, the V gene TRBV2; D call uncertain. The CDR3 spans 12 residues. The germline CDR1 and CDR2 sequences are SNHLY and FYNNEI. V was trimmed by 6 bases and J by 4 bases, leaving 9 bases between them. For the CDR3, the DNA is TGTGCCAGCAGCCCGGGTGTCTATGGCTACACCTTC. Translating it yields CASSPGVYGYTF.

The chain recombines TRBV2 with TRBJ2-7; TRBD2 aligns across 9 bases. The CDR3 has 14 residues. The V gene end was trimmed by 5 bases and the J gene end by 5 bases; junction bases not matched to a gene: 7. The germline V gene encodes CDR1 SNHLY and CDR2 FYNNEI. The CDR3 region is CASSTGTSLNEQYF. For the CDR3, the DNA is TGTGCCAGCAGTACCGGGACTAGCTTAAACGAGCAGTACTTC. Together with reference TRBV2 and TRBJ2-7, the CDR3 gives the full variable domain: EPEVTQTPSHQVTQMGQEVILRCVPISNHLYFYWYRQILGQKVEFLVSFYNNEISEKSEIFDDQFSVERPDGSNFTLKIRSTKLEDSAMYFCASSTGTSLNEQYFGPGTRLTVT.

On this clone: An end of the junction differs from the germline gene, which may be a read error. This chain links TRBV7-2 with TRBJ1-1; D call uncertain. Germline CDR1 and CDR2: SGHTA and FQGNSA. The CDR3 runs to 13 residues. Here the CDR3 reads CASSPTVATGPTF. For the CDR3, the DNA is TGTGCCAGCAGCCCCACCGTGGCGACGGGCCCGACCTTT.

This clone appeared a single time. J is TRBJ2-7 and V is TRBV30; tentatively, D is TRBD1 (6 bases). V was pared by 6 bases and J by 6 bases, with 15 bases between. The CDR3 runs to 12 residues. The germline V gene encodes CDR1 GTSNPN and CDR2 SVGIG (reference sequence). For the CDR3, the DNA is TGTGCCTGCCAAACAGGGTTTCGCGAGCAGTACTTC. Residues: CACQTGFREQYF.

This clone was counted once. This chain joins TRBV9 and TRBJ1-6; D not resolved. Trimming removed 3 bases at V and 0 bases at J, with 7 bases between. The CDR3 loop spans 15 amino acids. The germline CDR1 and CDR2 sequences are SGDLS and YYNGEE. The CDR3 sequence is CASSDSGSYNSPLHF. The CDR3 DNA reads TGTGCCAGCAGCGACTCTGGCTCCTATAATTCACCCCTCCACTTT.

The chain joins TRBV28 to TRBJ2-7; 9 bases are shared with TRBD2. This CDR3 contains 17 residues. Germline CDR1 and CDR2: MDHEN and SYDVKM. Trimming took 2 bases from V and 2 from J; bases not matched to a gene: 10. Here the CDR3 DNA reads TGTGCCAGCAGTTTAGGTGGGCGGGGGGGTAGCCCCTACGAGCAGTACTTC. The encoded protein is CASSLGGRGGSPYEQYF.

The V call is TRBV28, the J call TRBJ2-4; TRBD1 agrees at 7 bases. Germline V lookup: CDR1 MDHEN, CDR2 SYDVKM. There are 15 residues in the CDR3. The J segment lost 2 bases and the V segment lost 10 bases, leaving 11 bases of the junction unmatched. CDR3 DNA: TGTGCCACCTGGTCACAGGGGAAGCCCAAAAACATTCAGTACTTC. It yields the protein CATWSQGKPKNIQYF.

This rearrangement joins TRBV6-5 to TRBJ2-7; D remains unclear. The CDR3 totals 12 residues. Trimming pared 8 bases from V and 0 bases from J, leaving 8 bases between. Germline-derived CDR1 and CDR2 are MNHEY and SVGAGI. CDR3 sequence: CASLGNSYEQYF. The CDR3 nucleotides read TGTGCCAGCTTGGGGAACTCCTACGAGCAGTACTTC.

Here the CDR3 reads CASSQDWYGGYVNEQFF. Here the CDR3 DNA reads TGCGCCAGCAGCCAAGATTGGTATGGGGGATACGTAAATGAGCAGTTCTTC. This chain connects TRBV4-1 to TRBJ2-1, with D possibly called TRBD1 or TRBD2 (5 bases each). The CDR3 runs 17 residues. Germline CDR1 and CDR2: MGHRA and YSYEKL. The V end was cut by 0 bases, the J end by 7 bases, with 19 bases between.

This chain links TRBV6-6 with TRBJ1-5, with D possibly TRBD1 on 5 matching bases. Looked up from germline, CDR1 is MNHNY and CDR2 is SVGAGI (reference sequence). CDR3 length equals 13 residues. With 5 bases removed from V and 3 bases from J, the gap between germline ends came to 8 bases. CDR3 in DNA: TGTGCCAGCAGTCCAGGGATCAATCAGCCCCAGCATTTT. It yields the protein CASSPGINQPQHF.

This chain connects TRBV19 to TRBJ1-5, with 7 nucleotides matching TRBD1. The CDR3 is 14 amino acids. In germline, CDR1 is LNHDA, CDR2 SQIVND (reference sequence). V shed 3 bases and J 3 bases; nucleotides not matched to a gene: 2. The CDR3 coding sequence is TGTGCCAGTAGTATGACAGGGATCAATCAGCCCCAGCATTTT. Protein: CASSMTGINQPQHF.

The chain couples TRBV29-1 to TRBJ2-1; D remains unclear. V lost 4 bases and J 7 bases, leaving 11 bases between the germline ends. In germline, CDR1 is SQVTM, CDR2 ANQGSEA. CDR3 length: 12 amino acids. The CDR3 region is CSVGSLKNEQFF. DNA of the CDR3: TGCAGCGTTGGAAGTCTAAAGAATGAGCAGTTCTTC.

The CDR3 sequence is CATMVRASGLGEQFF. Written as DNA, the CDR3 is TGTGCCACCATGGTCCGGGCTAGCGGGCTAGGAGAGCAGTTCTTC. The chain links TRBV5-5 to TRBJ2-1; 8 bases agree with TRBD2. The CDR3 runs 15 residues. V shed 9 bases, J shed 10 bases, and the junction held 18 bases outside the gene matches. The germline gives CDR1 SGHKS, CDR2 YYEKEE (reference sequence). The entire variable domain, with the rest obtained from reference TRBV5-5 and TRBJ2-1, is as follows: DAGVTQSPTHLIKTRGQQVTLRCSPISGHKSVSWYQQVLGQGPQFIFQYYEKEERGRGNFPDRFSARQFPNYSSELNVNALLLGDSALYLCATMVRASGLGEQFFGPGTRLTVL.

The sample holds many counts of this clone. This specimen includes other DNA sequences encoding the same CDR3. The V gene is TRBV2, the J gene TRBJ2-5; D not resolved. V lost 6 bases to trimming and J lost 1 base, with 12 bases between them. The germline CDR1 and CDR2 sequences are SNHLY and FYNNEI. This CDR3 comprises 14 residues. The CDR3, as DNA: TGTGCCAGCAGGCCGGCCCGCTCCCAAGAGACCCAGTACTTC. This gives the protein CASRPARSQETQYF.

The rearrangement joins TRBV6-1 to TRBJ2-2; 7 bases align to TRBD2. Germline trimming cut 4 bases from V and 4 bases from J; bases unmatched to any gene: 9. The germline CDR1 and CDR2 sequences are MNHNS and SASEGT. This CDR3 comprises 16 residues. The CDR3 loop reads CASSAERGWVTGELFF. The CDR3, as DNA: TGTGCCAGCAGTGCAGAGCGGGGTTGGGTCACCGGGGAGCTGTTTTTT.

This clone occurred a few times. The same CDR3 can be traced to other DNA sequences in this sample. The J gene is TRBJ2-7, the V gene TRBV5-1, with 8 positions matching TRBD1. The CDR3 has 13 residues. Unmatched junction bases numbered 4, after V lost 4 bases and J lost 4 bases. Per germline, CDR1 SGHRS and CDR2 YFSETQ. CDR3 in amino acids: CASSLDRAYEQYF. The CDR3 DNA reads TGCGCCAGCAGCCTGGACAGGGCATACGAGCAGTACTTC.

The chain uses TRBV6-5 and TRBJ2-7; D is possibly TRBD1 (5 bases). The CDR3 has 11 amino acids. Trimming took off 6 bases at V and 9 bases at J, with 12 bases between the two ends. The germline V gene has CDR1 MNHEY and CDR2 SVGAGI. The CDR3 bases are TGTGCCAGCAGCCAGGGTTCCATGCAGTACTTC. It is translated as CASSQGSMQYF.

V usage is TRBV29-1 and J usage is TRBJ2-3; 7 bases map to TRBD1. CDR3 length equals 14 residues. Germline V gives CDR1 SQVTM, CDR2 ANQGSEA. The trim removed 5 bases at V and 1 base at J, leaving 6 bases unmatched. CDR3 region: CSVPGGSGTDTQYF. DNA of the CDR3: TGCAGCGTTCCAGGGGGTAGCGGCACAGATACGCAGTATTTT.

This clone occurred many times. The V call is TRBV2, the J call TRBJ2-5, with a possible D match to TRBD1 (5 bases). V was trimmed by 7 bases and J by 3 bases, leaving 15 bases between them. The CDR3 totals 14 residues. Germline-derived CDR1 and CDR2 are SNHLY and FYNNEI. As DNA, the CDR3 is TGTGCCAGCAACTGGGGCAGTCCTAAAGAGACCCAGTACTTC. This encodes CASNWGSPKETQYF.

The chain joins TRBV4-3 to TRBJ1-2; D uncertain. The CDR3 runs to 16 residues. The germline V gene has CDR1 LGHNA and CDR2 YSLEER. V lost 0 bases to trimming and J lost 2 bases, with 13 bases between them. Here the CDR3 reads CASSQDLGNSNYGYTF. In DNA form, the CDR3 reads TGCGCCAGCAGCCAAGATTTGGGGAACAGCAACTATGGCTACACCTTC.

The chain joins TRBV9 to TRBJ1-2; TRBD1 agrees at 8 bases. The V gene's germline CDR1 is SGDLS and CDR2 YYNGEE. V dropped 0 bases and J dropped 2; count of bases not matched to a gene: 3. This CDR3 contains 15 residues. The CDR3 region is CASSVEGQGNYGYTF. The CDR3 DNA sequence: TGTGCCAGCAGCGTAGAAGGACAGGGAAACTATGGCTACACCTTC.

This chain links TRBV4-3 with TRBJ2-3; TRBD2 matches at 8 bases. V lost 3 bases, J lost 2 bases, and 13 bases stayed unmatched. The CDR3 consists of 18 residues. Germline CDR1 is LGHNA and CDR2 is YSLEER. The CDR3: CASSQSATSGRTTDTQYF. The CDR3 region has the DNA TGCGCCAGCAGCCAGTCAGCCACCAGCGGGAGAACCACAGATACGCAGTATTTT.